The clone carrying this T cell receptor (beta chain) showed up just a few times. The antigen remains undetermined. The J segment lost 0 bases and the V segment lost 5 bases, leaving 10 bases of the junction unmatched. The CDR3 has 16 residues. The germline CDR1 and CDR2 sequences are SQVTM and ANQGSEA. These data originate in a study of CD8 T cells in ankylosing spondylitis. Notes on the study in general: Within peripheral blood, clones linked to disease were CD8+ and relatively rare. In reactive arthritis synovial fluid and blood, some motif variants had been reported before. For ankylosing spondylitis blood, a TCR beta motif of 8 or 9 highly homologous variants appeared characteristic.

Quantitative 5'-RACE with molecular barcodes generated TCR beta libraries. TCRdb processed the 5' RACE reads anew with MiXCR; each CDR3 protein has one entry. The sample has around 540,000 distinct CDR3 sequences, roughly an eighth seen once. The receptor was isolated from a male donor with ankylosing spondylitis. Input material: blood, either unsorted or a sorted T cell fraction (not recorded which). The chain couples TRBV29-1 to TRBJ1-2, with 9 bases lining up with TRBD1. The CDR3 bases are TGCAGCGTTAATGACAGGGGGAGAGGAGCTAACTATGGCTACACCTTC. Its translation is CSVNDRGRGANYGYTF. The variable domain in full, completed from reference TRBV29-1 and TRBJ1-2, reads SAVISQKPSRDICQRGTSLTIQCQVDSQVTMMFWYRQQPGQSLTLIATANQGSEATYESGFVIDKFPISRPNLTFSTLTVSNMSPEDSSIYLCSVNDRGRGANYGYTFGSGTRLTVV.